This T cell receptor beta chain was recovered during a study of immune evolution from preneoplasia to lung adenocarcinoma. This clone was found a few times. Its antigen is currently unknown. The CDR3 spans 14 residues. Germline V lookup: CDR1 SNHLY, CDR2 FYNNEI. V lost 1 base and J 5 bases, leaving 12 bases between the germline ends. Study-wide findings and caveats: Later-stage lesions seemingly showed higher T cell density and diversity than normal lung. Top clone frequencies peaked in normal lung, apparently declining through invasive adenocarcinoma.

Sequencing was performed with immunoSEQ multiplex PCR; in TCRdb, only in-frame clones are kept and a portion is missing. The data show about 3,600 clones, with 40% to 60% seen just once and more than 7% held by the top ten. The sequence was obtained from a person between 50 and 60 years old with lung adenocarcinoma. The sequencing input was FFPE normal lung tissue adjacent to the tumor. J is TRBJ2-7 and V is TRBV2; tentative D call: TRBD2 (6 bases). The CDR3 nucleotides are TGTGCCAGCAGTGAAGACAAGGGACTCGACGAGCAGTACTTC. It is translated as CASSEDKGLDEQYF.